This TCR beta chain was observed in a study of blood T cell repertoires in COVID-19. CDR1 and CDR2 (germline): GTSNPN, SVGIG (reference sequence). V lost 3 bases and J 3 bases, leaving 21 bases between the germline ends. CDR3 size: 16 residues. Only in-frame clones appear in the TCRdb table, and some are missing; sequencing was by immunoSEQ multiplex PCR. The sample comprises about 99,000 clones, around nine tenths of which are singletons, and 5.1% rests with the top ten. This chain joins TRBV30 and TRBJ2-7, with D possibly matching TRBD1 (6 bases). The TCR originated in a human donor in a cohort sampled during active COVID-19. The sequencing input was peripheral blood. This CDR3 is CAWSALGGHGHYEQYF. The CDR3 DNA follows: TGTGCCTGGAGCGCCTTAGGGGGACACGGACACTACGAGCAGTACTTC.